A single sample gave rise to the 10 T cell receptor beta chains below, sequenced in a study of control samples from healthy donors and cancer patients. The protocol was immunoSEQ multiplex PCR, while the TCRdb copy is restricted to in-frame clones and leaves out a portion. Listed are approximately 190,000 clones; roughly 2.2% falls within the top ten. Sequences were obtained from blood. Receptors were obtained from a woman aged 25 to 39 in good health.

CDR3: CASSGQDYGYTF. CDR3 DNA sequence: TGTGCCAGCAGCGGCCAGGATTATGGCTACACCTTC. The chain employs TRBV3-1 (or the pseudogene TRBV3-2) and TRBJ1-2; D uncertain. This CDR3 is built from 12 residues. Between the trimmed V and J ends, which lost 5 bases and 5 bases, there was a span of 9 bases. CDR1 and CDR2 (germline): LGHDT, YNNKEL (reference sequence).

The chain employs TRBV28 and TRBJ1-1; D might be TRBD1 (6 bases). This CDR3 is built from 14 residues. CDR1 and CDR2 (germline): MDHEN, SYDVKM. Trimming stripped 3 bases from V and 7 bases from J, with 15 bases between. The CDR3 DNA follows: TGTGCCAGCAGTTTCTGGACAGTCTCTTTTGAAGCTTTCTTT. Translated, it gives CASSFWTVSFEAFF. Supplemented by reference TRBV28 and TRBJ1-1, the full variable domain reads DVKVTQSSRYLVKRTGEKVFLECVQDMDHENMFWYRQDPGLGLRLIYFSYDVKMKEKGDIPEGYSVSREKKERFSLILESASTNQTSMYLCASSFWTVSFEAFFGQGTRLTVV.

J is TRBJ2-7 and V is TRBV28, with TRBD1 identical over 11 bases. CDR1 and CDR2 from the germline V gene are MDHEN and SYDVKM. This CDR3 is built from 15 residues. Trimming at V came to 5 bases and at J to 1 base, leaving 4 bases not matched to a gene. CDR3 nucleotides: TGTGCCAGCAGTCTCGGGACAGGGGGGTCCTACGAGCAGTACTTC. Translation gives CASSLGTGGSYEQYF.

The V and J genes are TRBV3-1 (or the pseudogene TRBV3-2) and TRBJ2-1, with 8 nucleotides matching TRBD2. The germline gives CDR1 LGHDT, CDR2 YNNKEL (reference sequence). This CDR3 is built from 21 residues. V gave up 0 bases and J gave up 5 bases; unmatched junction bases: 21. CDR3 in amino acids: CASSQDLLPAGGGRSNNEQFF. The CDR3, as DNA: TGTGCCAGCAGCCAAGATCTCCTCCCTGCCGGGGGGGGGCGCAGTAACAATGAGCAGTTCTTC.

The chain carries TRBV10-3 and TRBJ1-2; 7 positions match TRBD1. Germline CDR1 ENHRY, CDR2 SYGVKD. V gave up 5 bases and J gave up 7 bases; unmatched junction bases: 7. The CDR3 loop spans 13 amino acids. In DNA form, the CDR3 reads TGTGCCATCAGTACAGGGGAACGCGCTGGCTACACCTTC. This gives the protein CAISTGERAGYTF.

The chain couples TRBV5-1 to TRBJ2-7; TRBD2 matches 11 bases. Germline V gives CDR1 SGHRS, CDR2 YFSETQ. V trimming: 2 bases; J trimming: 4 bases; junction bases outside the gene matches: 8. The CDR3 loop spans 16 amino acids. The CDR3 here is CASSFSLAGGDYEQYF. CDR3 bases: TGCGCCAGCAGCTTTTCGCTAGCGGGGGGAGATTACGAGCAGTACTTC.

The rearrangement links TRBV5-1 to TRBJ2-3; a possible D gene is TRBD1 (6 bases). CDR3 size: 15 residues. Germline V CDR1 and CDR2: SGHRS, YFSETQ. V was shortened by 0 bases and J by 1 base, with 9 bases between the two germline ends. The CDR3 region has the DNA TGCGCCAGCAGCTTGGCGGCAGGGGGCACAGATACGCAGTATTTT. As protein: CASSLAAGGTDTQYF.

CDR3 nucleotide sequence: TGTGCCAGCAGCGGGTGGACAGGCACCGGGGAGCTGTTTTTT. Translating it yields CASSGWTGTGELFF. The chain uses TRBV9 and TRBJ2-2; 7 bases match TRBD1. The CDR3 loop spans 14 amino acids. Germline CDR1 SGDLS, CDR2 YYNGEE. V trimming: 3 bases; J trimming: 4 bases; junction bases outside the gene matches: 3.

The chain combines TRBV3-1 (or the pseudogene TRBV3-2) with TRBJ1-2; D is ambiguous. This CDR3 is 13 amino acids long. V was pared by 3 bases and J by 7 bases, with 12 bases between. Germline V lookup: CDR1 LGHDT, CDR2 YNNKEL (reference sequence). Written as DNA, the CDR3 is TGTGCCAGCAGCCAGACGGTGGCGGGTGGCTACACCTTC. Translated: CASSQTVAGGYTF.

The J gene is TRBJ2-3, the V gene TRBV5-1; D gene unclear. CDR1 SGHRS and CDR2 YFSETQ come from the germline V gene. The CDR3 totals 14 residues. The V end was cut by 2 bases, the J end by 4 bases, with 11 bases between. CDR3 sequence: CASSFALPPDTQYF. For the CDR3, the DNA is TGCGCCAGCAGCTTTGCCCTCCCCCCAGATACGCAGTATTTT.